These T cell receptor beta chains were read from a single sample in a study of Tregs in tolerant kidney transplant recipients. The data were produced by immunoSEQ multiplex PCR, yet TCRdb's version contains in-frame clones alone and is incomplete. This sample has tens of thousands of clones, with 80% to 95% found just once. Material: CD4+ T cells from blood (PBMCs), obtained 12 months after the transplant. These receptors were obtained from a human patient who received a combined kidney and bone marrow transplant. Some T cells may be supplied by the graft donor. Each CDR3 is given with its conserved first and last residue. The D gene is left open where the match is weak. Not every row has a clone size; where given, it reads once, few, many or a size class.

D	V	size	length	J	DNA	CDR3
TRBD2	TRBV7-2	.	16	TRBJ2-5	TGTGCCAGCAGCCCACCTACTAGCGGAGCACAAGAGACCCAGTACTTC	CASSPPTSGAQETQYF
.	TRBV28	.	12	TRBJ1-5	TGTGCCAGCAGCCCGACTGGTCAGCCCCAGCATTTT	CASSPTGQPQHF
.	TRBV5-5	.	15	TRBJ2-7	TGTGCCAGCAGCTTGGCCTCCTCCGGGGCCTACGAGCAGTACTTC	CASSLASSGAYEQYF
.	TRBV20-1	.	11	TRBJ2-4	TGCAGTGCTAGGGTCACGGACATTCAGTACTTC	CSARVTDIQYF
.	TRBV5-1	.	11	TRBJ2-2	TGCGCCAGCGCGAGGAGCGGGGAGCTGTTTTTT	CASARSGELFF
TRBD1	TRBV28	.	14	TRBJ1-1	TGTGCCAGCAGTTTCCGGACAGGGACGTATGAAGCTTTCTTT	CASSFRTGTYEAFF
TRBD1	TRBV7-2	.	15	TRBJ2-7	TGTGCCAGCAGCGACTGGGACAGGGGACCCTACGAGCAGTACTTC	CASSDWDRGPYEQYF
.	TRBV6-5	.	14	TRBJ2-1	TGTGCCAGCAGTTACAAGCTTTTCAACAATGAGCAGTTCTTC	CASSYKLFNNEQFF
TRBD1	TRBV5-1	.	15	TRBJ2-1	TGCGCCAGCAGCACCCGGGACAGGGGTAGAAATGAGCAGTTCTTC	CASSTRDRGRNEQFF
TRBD1	TRBV6-5	.	14	TRBJ1-2	TGTGCCAGCAGTTACACAATTACAGGGGGCGGCTACACCTTC	CASSYTITGGGYTF
TRBD1	TRBV7-2	.	15	TRBJ2-7	TGTGCCAGCAGCTTAGATAGACAGGGGAACTACGAGCAGTACTTC	CASSLDRQGNYEQYF
.	TRBV27	.	14	TRBJ2-4	TGTGCCAGCAGTCCAGGTCGAGCCAAAAACATTCAGTACTTC	CASSPGRAKNIQYF
TRBD1	TRBV6-4	.	15	TRBJ1-2	TGTGCCAGCAGTGACTCCGGGACAGGGCTCTATGGCTACACCTTC	CASSDSGTGLYGYTF
.	TRBV10-3	.	16	TRBJ1-1	TGTGCCATCAGTGAGTCTGGAGGGTGGGGGAACACTGAAGCTTTCTTT	CAISESGGWGNTEAFF
TRBD2	TRBV14	.	18	TRBJ2-3	TGTGCCAGCAGCCAAGGGCTAGCGGGAGTTTTCCTCACAGATACGCAGTATTTT	CASSQGLAGVFLTDTQYF
TRBD2	TRBV19	few	18	TRBJ2-3	TGTGCCAGTAGTGCCGGACTAGCGGGAGGAAGGAGCACAGATACGCAGTATTTT	CASSAGLAGGRSTDTQYF
.	TRBV6-1	.	15	TRBJ2-3	TGTGCCAGCAACTTGATAGGGGGTCGCACAGATACGCAGTATTTT	CASNLIGGRTDTQYF
.	TRBV6-6	.	12	TRBJ1-3	TGTGCCAGCAGTAGGGAGGGAAACACCATATATTTT	CASSREGNTIYF
.	TRBV19	.	15	TRBJ2-7	TGTGCCAGTAGTATGCCCTCGCAGGCCCCCTACGAGCAGTACTTC	CASSMPSQAPYEQYF
TRBD2	TRBV13	.	15	TRBJ2-7	TGTGCCAGCAGCTCTTGGACTAGCGGGGGTAATAAGCAGTACTTC	CASSSWTSGGNKQYF
TRBD1	TRBV5-6	.	16	TRBJ1-1	TGTGCCAGCAGACCCCTCCTGAGGGGGCGCTTGACCGAAGCTTTCTTT	CASRPLLRGRLTEAFF
TRBD1	TRBV7-2	.	14	TRBJ2-5	TGTGCCAGCAGCTACAGGGGGCGTGGAGAGACCCAGTACTTC	CASSYRGRGETQYF
.	TRBV7-2	.	13	TRBJ1-3	TGTGCCAGCAACTCACGCCCCGGAAACACCATATATTTT	CASNSRPGNTIYF
TRBD1	TRBV2	.	14	TRBJ2-1	TGTGCCAGCAGTACCGGACAGGGGAATTTTGAGCAGTTCTTC	CASSTGQGNFEQFF
TRBD1	TRBV11-3	.	16	TRBJ1-2	TGTGCCAGCAGCCCCCCAGGGACAGGAGTTATCTATGGCTACACCTTC	CASSPPGTGVIYGYTF
.	TRBV10-3	.	13	TRBJ2-3	TGTGCCATCGGCACGGGAGCAGCAGATACGCAGTATTTT	CAIGTGAADTQYF
TRBD1	TRBV7-2	.	16	TRBJ1-1	TGTGCCAGCAGCAAGGGACAGGGGGTAATTAACACTGAAGCTTTCTTT	CASSKGQGVINTEAFF
.	TRBV6-5	.	14	TRBJ1-1	TGTGCCAGCAGTTACGGACTAAGGAACACTGAAGCTTTCTTT	CASSYGLRNTEAFF
TRBD2	TRBV7-2	once	15	TRBJ2-7	TGTGCCAGCAGCCTAATGCGGGGGGCTTCCTACGAGCAGTACTTC	CASSLMRGASYEQYF
.	TRBV6-5	.	14	TRBJ2-1	TGTGCCAGCAGGACACAGGGAGTTTACAATGAGCAGTTCTTC	CASRTQGVYNEQFF
.	TRBV4-3	.	18	TRBJ1-3	TGCGCCAGCAGCCAAGACAGGACAGCTCCCCTTTCTGGAAACACCATATATTTT	CASSQDRTAPLSGNTIYF
TRBD1	TRBV4-2	.	16	TRBJ2-7	TGTGCCAGCAGCCAAGCCTTTGACAGGGGGGCCTACGAGCAGTACTTC	CASSQAFDRGAYEQYF
TRBD2	TRBV5-4	.	13	TRBJ2-7	TGTGCCAGCAGCCAGGATGGGATTAGCGGGGAAACCTTC	CASSQDGISGETF
TRBD1	TRBV7-2	.	15	TRBJ1-6	TGTGCCAGCAGCGGACAGGGGCAATTTAATTCCCCCCTCCACTTT	CASSGQGQFNSPLHF
TRBD1	TRBV2	.	15	TRBJ2-5	TGTGCCAGCAGGCGGGACAGGGGTCTCCAAGAGACCCAGTACTTC	CASRRDRGLQETQYF
TRBD1	TRBV15	.	12	TRBJ1-1	TGTGCCACCAGCAGAGATCGACAGGGGTCTTTCTTT	CATSRDRQGSFF
TRBD1	TRBV7-2	.	15	TRBJ1-2	TGTGCCAGCAGCTCCCCGTCACAGGGGGCCTATGGCTACACCTTC	CASSSPSQGAYGYTF
.	TRBV9	.	17	TRBJ2-1	TGTGCCAGCAGCGTAGACCTAGACAGCTACTCCTACAATGAGCAGTTCTTC	CASSVDLDSYSYNEQFF
.	TRBV6-5	.	15	TRBJ2-1	TGTGCCAGCAGTCTCCCACCCACAGGCTTCAATGAGCAGTTCTTC	CASSLPPTGFNEQFF
TRBD2	TRBV4-2	.	18	TRBJ2-4	TGTGCCAGCAGCCAAGATTTGACGGGGGGTTTTTCCAAAAACATTCAGTACTTC	CASSQDLTGGFSKNIQYF
TRBD1	TRBV5-1	.	14	TRBJ1-2	TGCGCCAGCAGCTTGGAGGGCAGGGGGTATGGCTACACCTTC	CASSLEGRGYGYTF
.	TRBV9	.	16	TRBJ2-3	TGTGCCAGCAGCTTAGGGGGGGGGCGAGGCACAGATACGCAGTATTTT	CASSLGGGRGTDTQYF
.	TRBV6-1	.	14	TRBJ2-3	TGTGCCGCTTCCTTCGTGGCCAGCACAGATACGCAGTATTTT	CAASFVASTDTQYF
.	TRBV7-2	once	19	TRBJ2-5	TGTGCCAGCAGCTTATATCATCGGGTTGCTGGAACCCCTATGGGGACCCAGTACTTC	CASSLYHRVAGTPMGTQYF
.	TRBV15	.	15	TRBJ2-5	TGTGCCACCAGCAGAGATCCAGGGGTCCAAGAGACCCAGTACTTC	CATSRDPGVQETQYF
TRBD1	TRBV7-2	.	15	TRBJ1-3	TGTGCCAGCAGCCCGGGACAGTTAATTGGAAACACCATATATTTT	CASSPGQLIGNTIYF
TRBD1	TRBV27	.	23	TRBJ2-2	TGTGCCAGCAGTTCGCGGTGGTTCGTCGGGGAACAACCGGGACAGTGGAACACCGGGGAGCTGTTTTTT	CASSSRWFVGEQPGQWNTGELFF
TRBD2	TRBV2	.	15	TRBJ2-7	TGTGCCAGCAGACGGACTAGCGGGAGCGTCTACGAGCAGTACTTC	CASRRTSGSVYEQYF
.	TRBV4-1	.	13	TRBJ2-7	TGCGCCAGCAGCCAGCGGGACGGTTACGAGCAGTACTTC	CASSQRDGYEQYF
.	TRBV10-3	.	13	TRBJ2-1	TGTGCCATCAGTGAGGGCGAGGACAATGAGCAGTTCTTC	CAISEGEDNEQFF